This TCR beta chain was recorded in a study of T cell responses to AZD1222 COVID-19 vaccine. About this clone itself: Its antigen is still unknown.

Regarding the study as a whole: Unmutated variant regions are reportedly the target of nearly half of TCRs that are spike-specific. At baseline, just a handful of AZD1222 recipients tested seropositive. A mostly white British donor set with more females was recruited, and clonal diversity was possibly underestimated. Spike-wide vaccine-associated CD4 TCRs dominated at 160-218 and 743-854.

Some clones are missing from TCRdb's copy, which holds only in-frame ones; the method was immunoSEQ multiplex PCR. The sample has 70,000 to 95,000 clones, roughly nine tenths seen once. The CDR3 runs to 13 residues. Germline values: CDR1 MNHNS, CDR2 SASEGT. With 2 bases removed from V and 17 bases from J, the gap between germline ends came to 16 bases. The receptor was isolated from an adult in good health. V and J are TRBV6-1 and TRBJ1-6; D possibly corresponds to TRBD1 (5 bases). This material consisted of peripheral blood, taken on day 0 of AZD1222 vaccination. CDR3 coding DNA: TGTGCCAGCAGTGAATCCCCGGCGGGACTCTTCCACTTT. It translates to CASSESPAGLFHF.